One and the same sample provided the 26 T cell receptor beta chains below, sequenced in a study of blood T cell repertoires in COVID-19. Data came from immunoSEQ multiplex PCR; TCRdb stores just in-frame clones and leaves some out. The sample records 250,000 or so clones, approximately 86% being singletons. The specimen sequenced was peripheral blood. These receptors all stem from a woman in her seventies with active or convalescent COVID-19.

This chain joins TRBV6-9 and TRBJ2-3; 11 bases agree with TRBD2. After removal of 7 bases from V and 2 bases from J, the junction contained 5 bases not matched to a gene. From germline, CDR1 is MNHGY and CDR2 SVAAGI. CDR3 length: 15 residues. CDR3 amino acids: CASKGLADLTDTQYF. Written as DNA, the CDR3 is TGTGCCAGCAAGGGACTAGCGGACCTCACAGATACGCAGTATTTT.

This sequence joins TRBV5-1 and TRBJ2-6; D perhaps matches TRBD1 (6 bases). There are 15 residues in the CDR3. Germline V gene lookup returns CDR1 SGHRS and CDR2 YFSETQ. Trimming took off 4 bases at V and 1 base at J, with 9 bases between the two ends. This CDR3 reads CASSTQGSGANVLTF. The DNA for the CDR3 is TGCGCCAGCAGCACGCAGGGGTCTGGGGCCAACGTCCTGACTTTC.

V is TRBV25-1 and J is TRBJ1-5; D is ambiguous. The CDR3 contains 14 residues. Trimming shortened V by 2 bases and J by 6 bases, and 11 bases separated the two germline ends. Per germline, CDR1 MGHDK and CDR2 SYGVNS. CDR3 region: CASSETGAGQPQHF. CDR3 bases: TGTGCCAGCAGTGAAACCGGAGCCGGTCAGCCCCAGCATTTT.

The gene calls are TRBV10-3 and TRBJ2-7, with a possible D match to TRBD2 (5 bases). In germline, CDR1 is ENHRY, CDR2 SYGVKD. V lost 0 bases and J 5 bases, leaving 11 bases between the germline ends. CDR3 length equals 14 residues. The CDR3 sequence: CAISESREGHEQYF. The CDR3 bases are TGTGCCATCAGTGAGTCGCGAGAGGGCCACGAGCAGTACTTC.

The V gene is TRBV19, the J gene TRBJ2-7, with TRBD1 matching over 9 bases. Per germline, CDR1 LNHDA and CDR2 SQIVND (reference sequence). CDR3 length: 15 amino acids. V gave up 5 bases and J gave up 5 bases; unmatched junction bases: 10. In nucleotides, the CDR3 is TGTGCCAGTAGTGTACCGGGACAGGGCCCCCACGAGCAGTACTTC. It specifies CASSVPGQGPHEQYF.

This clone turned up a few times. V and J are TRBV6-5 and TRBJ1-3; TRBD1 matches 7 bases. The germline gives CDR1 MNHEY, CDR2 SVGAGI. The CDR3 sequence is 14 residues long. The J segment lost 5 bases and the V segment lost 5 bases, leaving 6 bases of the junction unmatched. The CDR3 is CASSRQGWRNTIYF. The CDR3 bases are TGTGCCAGCAGTCGACAGGGTTGGCGAAACACCATATATTTT.

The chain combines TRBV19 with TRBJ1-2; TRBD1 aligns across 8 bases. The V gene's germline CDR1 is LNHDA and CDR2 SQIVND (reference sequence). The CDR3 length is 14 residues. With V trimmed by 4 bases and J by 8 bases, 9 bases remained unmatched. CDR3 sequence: CASSTDRGLRGYTF. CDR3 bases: TGTGCCAGTAGTACCGACAGGGGATTGAGGGGCTACACCTTC.

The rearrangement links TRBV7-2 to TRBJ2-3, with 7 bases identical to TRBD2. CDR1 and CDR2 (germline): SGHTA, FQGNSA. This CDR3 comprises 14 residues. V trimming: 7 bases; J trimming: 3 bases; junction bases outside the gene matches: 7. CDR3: CASNSGGGTDTQYF. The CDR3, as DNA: TGTGCCAGCAACTCGGGGGGAGGGACAGATACGCAGTATTTT.

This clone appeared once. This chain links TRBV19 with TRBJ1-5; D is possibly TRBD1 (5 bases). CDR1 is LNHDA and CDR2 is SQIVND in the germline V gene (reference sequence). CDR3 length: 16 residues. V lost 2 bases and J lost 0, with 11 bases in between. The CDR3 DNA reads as TGTGCCAGTAGTATATCGGGGGGGAGTAGCAATCAGCCCCAGCATTTT. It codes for CASSISGGSSNQPQHF.

The CDR3 sequence: CASSFSRGQGGETQYF. In DNA, the CDR3 is TGCGCCAGCAGCTTTAGCCGGGGACAGGGCGGAGAGACCCAGTACTTC. This rearrangement joins TRBV5-1 to TRBJ2-5, with TRBD1 matching 9 bases. The CDR3 runs 16 residues. Germline-derived CDR1 and CDR2 are SGHRS and YFSETQ. V lost 2 bases to trimming and J lost 4 bases; unmatched junction nucleotides: 9.

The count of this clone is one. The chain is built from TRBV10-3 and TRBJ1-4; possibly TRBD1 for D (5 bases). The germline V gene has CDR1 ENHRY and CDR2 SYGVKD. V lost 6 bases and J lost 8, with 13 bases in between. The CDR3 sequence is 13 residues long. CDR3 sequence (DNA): TGTGCCATCAGCCCGGGGGGAAACGAAAAACTGTTTTTT. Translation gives CAISPGGNEKLFF.

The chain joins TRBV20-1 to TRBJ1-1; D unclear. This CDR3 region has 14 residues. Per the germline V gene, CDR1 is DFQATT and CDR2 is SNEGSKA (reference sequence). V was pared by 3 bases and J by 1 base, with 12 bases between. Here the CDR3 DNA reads TGCAGTGCTAGTTCCTATCAGGCGAACACTGAAGCTTTCTTT. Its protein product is CSASSYQANTEAFF.

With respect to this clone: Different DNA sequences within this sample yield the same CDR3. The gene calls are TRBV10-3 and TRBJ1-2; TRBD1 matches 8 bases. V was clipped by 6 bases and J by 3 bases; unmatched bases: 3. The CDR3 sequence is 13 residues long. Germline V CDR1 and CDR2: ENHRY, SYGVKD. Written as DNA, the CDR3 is TGTGCCATCAGCGGACAGGGAGACTATGGCTACACCTTC. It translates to CAISGQGDYGYTF.

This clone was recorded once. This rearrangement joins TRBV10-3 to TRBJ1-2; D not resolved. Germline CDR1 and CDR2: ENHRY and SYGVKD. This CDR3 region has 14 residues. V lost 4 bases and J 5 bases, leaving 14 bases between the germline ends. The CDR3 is CAISGKGLRYGYTF. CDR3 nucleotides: TGTGCCATCAGTGGGAAAGGACTGCGTTATGGCTACACCTTC.

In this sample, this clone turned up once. DNA for the CDR3: TGCGCCAGCAGCTTGGATCTGTTACAAGAGACCCAGTACTTC. Its protein is CASSLDLLQETQYF. The chain combines TRBV5-1 with TRBJ2-5; unclear D gene. V lost 0 bases, J lost 2 bases, and 8 bases lay in between. The germline CDR1 and CDR2 sequences are SGHRS and YFSETQ. The CDR3 runs 14 residues.

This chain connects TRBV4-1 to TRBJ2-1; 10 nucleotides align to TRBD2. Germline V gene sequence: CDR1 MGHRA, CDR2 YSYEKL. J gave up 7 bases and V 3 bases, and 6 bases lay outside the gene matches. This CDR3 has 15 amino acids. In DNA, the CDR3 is TGCGCCAGCAGCCATGTAGCGGGGGGATCGAATGAGCAGTTCTTC. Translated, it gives CASSHVAGGSNEQFF.

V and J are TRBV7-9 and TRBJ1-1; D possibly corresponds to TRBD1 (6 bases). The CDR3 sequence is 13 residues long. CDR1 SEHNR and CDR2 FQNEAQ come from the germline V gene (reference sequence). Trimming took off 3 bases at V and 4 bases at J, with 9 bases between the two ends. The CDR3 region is CASSLDRATEAFF. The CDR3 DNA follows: TGTGCCAGCAGCTTGGACAGAGCCACTGAAGCTTTCTTT.

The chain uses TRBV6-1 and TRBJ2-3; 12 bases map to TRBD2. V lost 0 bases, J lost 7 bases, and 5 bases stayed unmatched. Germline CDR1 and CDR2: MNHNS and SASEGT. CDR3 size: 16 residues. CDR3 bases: TGTGCCAGCAGTGAAGCGGCTAGCGGGGGGGCCAATACGCAGTATTTT. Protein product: CASSEAASGGANTQYF.

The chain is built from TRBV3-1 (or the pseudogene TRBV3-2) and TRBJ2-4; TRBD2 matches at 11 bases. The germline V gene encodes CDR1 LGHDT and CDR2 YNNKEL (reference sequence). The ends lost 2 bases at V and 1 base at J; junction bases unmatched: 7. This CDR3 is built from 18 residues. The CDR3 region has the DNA TGTGCCAGCAGCCAACTAGCGGGGGGTCGCCTGGCCAAAAACATTCAGTACTTC. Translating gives CASSQLAGGRLAKNIQYF.

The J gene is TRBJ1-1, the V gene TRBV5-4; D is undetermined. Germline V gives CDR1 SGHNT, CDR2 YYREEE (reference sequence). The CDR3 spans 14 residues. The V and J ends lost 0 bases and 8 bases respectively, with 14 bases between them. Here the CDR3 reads CASSLELIRNEAFF. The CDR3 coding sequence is TGTGCCAGCAGCTTGGAATTGATCAGGAACGAAGCTTTCTTT. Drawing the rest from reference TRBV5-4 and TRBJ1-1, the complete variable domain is ETGVTQSPTHLIKTRGQQVTLRCSSQSGHNTVSWYQQALGQGPQFIFQYYREEENGRGNFPPRFSGLQFPNYSSELNVNALELDDSALYLCASSLELIRNEAFFGQGTRLTVV.

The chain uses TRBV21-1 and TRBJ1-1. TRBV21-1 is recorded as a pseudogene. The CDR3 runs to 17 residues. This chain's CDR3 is CASSKRKGRQMNTEAFF. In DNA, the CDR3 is TGTGCCAGCAGCAAACGAAAAGGGAGGCAAATGAACACTGAAGCTTTCTTT.

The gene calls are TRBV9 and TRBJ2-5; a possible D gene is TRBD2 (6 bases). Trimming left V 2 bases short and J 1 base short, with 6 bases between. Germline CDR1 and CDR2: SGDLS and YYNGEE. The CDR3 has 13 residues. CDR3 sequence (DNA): TGTGCCAGCAGCGTTAGCGGCCAAGAGACCCAGTACTTC. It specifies CASSVSGQETQYF.

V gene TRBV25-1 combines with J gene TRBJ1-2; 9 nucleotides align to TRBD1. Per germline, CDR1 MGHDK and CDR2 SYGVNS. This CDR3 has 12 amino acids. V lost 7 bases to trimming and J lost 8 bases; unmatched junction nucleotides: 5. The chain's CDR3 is CASMGQGGGYTF. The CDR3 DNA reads TGTGCCAGCATGGGACAGGGCGGAGGCTACACCTTC.

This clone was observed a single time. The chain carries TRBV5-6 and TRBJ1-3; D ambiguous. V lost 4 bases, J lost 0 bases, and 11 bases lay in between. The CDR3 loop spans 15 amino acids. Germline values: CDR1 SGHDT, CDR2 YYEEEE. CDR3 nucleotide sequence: TGTGCCAGCAGCCCGATAGCTGGCTCTGGAAACACCATATATTTT. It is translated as CASSPIAGSGNTIYF.

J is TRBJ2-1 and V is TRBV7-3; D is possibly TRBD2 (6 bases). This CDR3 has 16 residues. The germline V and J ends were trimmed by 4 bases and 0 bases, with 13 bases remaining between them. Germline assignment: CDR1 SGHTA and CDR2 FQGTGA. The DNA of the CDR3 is TGTGCCAGCAGCTCCCGGGCGACTAGCTCCTACAATGAGCAGTTCTTC. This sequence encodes CASSSRATSSYNEQFF.

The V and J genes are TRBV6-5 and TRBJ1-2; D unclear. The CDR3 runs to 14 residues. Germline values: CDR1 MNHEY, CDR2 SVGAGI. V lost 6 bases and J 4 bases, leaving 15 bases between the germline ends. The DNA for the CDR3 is TGTGCCAGCAGAGAGTCCCGTGGTGGCTATGGCTACACCTTC. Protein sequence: CASRESRGGYGYTF.